This T cell receptor (beta chain) was recorded in a study of blood T cell repertoires in COVID-19. In the original workflow: Nucleated cell number was recorded as an estimate derived from reference gene primer amplification. This table comes from immunoSEQ multiplex PCR, and its TCRdb copy is limited to in-frame clones, with some not included. The D gene and trimming were derived from the DNA, and the V and J assignments and clone size from that table. The profile shows roughly 72,000 clones, 85% to 90% of them singletons. V shed 4 bases, J shed 2 bases, and the junction held 3 bases outside the gene matches. The CDR3 covers 14 residues. Per the germline V gene, CDR1 is SEHNR and CDR2 is FQNEAQ (reference sequence).

The sample consisted of peripheral blood. The receptor was isolated from a human donor in a cohort sampled during active COVID-19. The gene calls are TRBV7-9 and TRBJ2-3, with 7 nucleotides matching TRBD1. The CDR3 region is CASSYRGYTDTQYF. CDR3 bases: TGTGCCAGCAGCTACAGGGGATACACAGATACGCAGTATTTT.